These 11 T cell receptor beta chains share one sample of origin, sequenced in a study of identical twins. TCRdb fed the 5' RACE reads into MiXCR, producing one record per CDR3 protein. The sample holds hundreds of thousands of distinct CDR3 sequences; 9% to 15% are singletons and the top ten take about 1.5%. These data were also reused for a study on yellow fever vaccine responses in identical twins.

The sample taken for sequencing was PBMCs. These receptors all stem from a woman aged 18-29 years in good health.

Comment on this clonotype: Sequence at one end of the junction differs from germline and may be a read error. The chain recombines TRBV6-1 with TRBJ2-6; D is possibly TRBD1 (5 bases). The CDR3 loop spans 15 amino acids. Germline CDR1 reads MNHNS; CDR2 reads SASEGT. The CDR3 DNA sequence: TGTGCCAGCAGTGAACGGAGCTCTGGGGCCAACGTCCTGATTTTC. Its translation: CASSERSSGANVLIF.

This clonotype was counted between two and nine times. The chain links TRBV10-3 to TRBJ1-6; TRBD1 might be the D (5 bases). The CDR3 totals 16 residues. V gave up 0 bases and J gave up 10 bases, with 16 bases separating them. The V gene's germline CDR1 is ENHRY and CDR2 SYGVKD. The CDR3 here is CAISESIGGGESPLHF. Written as DNA, the CDR3 is TGTGCCATCAGTGAGTCGATCGGGGGTGGGGAATCACCCCTCCACTTT.

This clonotype was observed a handful of times. V usage is TRBV7-2 and J usage is TRBJ2-1; no definite D call. Between the trimmed V and J ends, which lost 2 bases and 5 bases, there was a span of 10 bases. Per the germline V gene, CDR1 is SGHTA and CDR2 is FQGNSA. The CDR3 spans 14 residues. The DNA for the CDR3 is TGTGCCAGCAGCTTAAATACCAGACACAATGAGCAGTTCTTC. The encoded protein is CASSLNTRHNEQFF.

The chain couples TRBV4-1 to TRBJ1-2; no clear D. This CDR3 is built from 15 residues. Germline CDR1 reads MGHRA; CDR2 reads YSYEKL. V was clipped by 0 bases and J by 4 bases, with 12 bases between them. The CDR3 DNA reads as TGCGCCAGCAGCCAAGACGACGGGGAACTCTATGGCTACACCTTC. Its translation: CASSQDDGELYGYTF.

This clonotype turned up a few times. V is TRBV20-1 and J is TRBJ2-1; no reliable D call. This CDR3 region has 11 residues. The germline V gene encodes CDR1 DFQATT and CDR2 SNEGSKA (reference sequence). Trimming took off 4 bases at V and 9 bases at J, with 10 bases between the two ends. The CDR3 nucleotides read TGCAGTGCTACAACTTCCGCTGAGCAGTTCTTC. Translated: CSATTSAEQFF.

The CDR3 DNA reads as TGTGCCAGCGGACGTCAGTACGAGCAGTACTTC. As protein: CASGRQYEQYF. The V gene is TRBV28, the J gene TRBJ2-7; the D is unclear. Trimming took off 8 bases at V and 4 bases at J, with 9 bases between the two ends. Germline values: CDR1 MDHEN, CDR2 SYDVKM. The CDR3 sequence is 11 residues long.

This chain uses TRBV6-5 with TRBJ2-3, with 8 bases aligning to TRBD1. The CDR3 runs 17 residues. V trimming: 2 bases; J trimming: 2 bases; junction bases outside the gene matches: 9. Per germline, CDR1 MNHEY and CDR2 SVGAGI. CDR3 residues: CASSYLIWDRFTDTQYF. CDR3 nucleotides: TGTGCCAGCAGTTACCTTATTTGGGACAGGTTCACAGATACGCAGTATTTT.

The table lists this clonotype with a few counts. The V gene is TRBV12-3 or TRBV12-4, the J gene TRBJ2-5; 9 bases align to TRBD1. The trim removed 5 bases at V and 5 bases at J, leaving 9 bases unmatched. There are 15 residues in the CDR3. The CDR3 nucleotides read TGTGCCAGCAGTGCAACAGGGGGCGCCAAGGAGACCCAGTACTTC. The encoded protein is CASSATGGAKETQYF.

This clonotype has a count of ten or more. The J gene is TRBJ1-1, the V gene TRBV12-3 or TRBV12-4; the D is unclear. V dropped 3 bases and J dropped 0 bases, with 8 bases sitting between them. This CDR3 spans 14 amino acids. The CDR3 region is CASSLDLVNTEAFF. DNA of the CDR3: TGTGCCAGCAGTTTGGATTTGGTGAACACTGAAGCTTTCTTT.

The sample holds a few counts of this clonotype. This chain connects TRBV5-1 to TRBJ2-2, with D perhaps matching TRBD1 (6 bases). V lost 0 bases, J lost 3 bases, and 12 bases lay in between. Germline values: CDR1 SGHRS, CDR2 YFSETQ. CDR3 size: 16 residues. The CDR3 region has the DNA TGCGCCAGCAGCTTGGGGCACAGGGTAGACACCGGGGAGCTGTTTTTT. Amino acids: CASSLGHRVDTGELFF.

The chain couples TRBV11-1 to TRBJ2-1; 13 bases match TRBD2. This CDR3 is 19 amino acids long. The V segment lost 4 bases and the J segment 0 bases; nucleotides outside the gene matches: 9. Germline V lookup: CDR1 SGHAT, CDR2 FQDESV (reference sequence). CDR3 coding DNA: TGTGCCAGCAGCTGGACTAGCGGGAGTAATCCGGACTCCTACAATGAGCAGTTCTTC. Residues: CASSWTSGSNPDSYNEQFF.